This T cell receptor (beta chain) is from a study of Graves' ophthalmopathy and Graves' hyperthyroidism (dated by TCRdb to the late 2010s). Turning to the overall study: Peripheral blood was collected at initial diagnosis, prior to any treatment. In five or six hyperthyroidism patients, T-cell repertoires of thyroid tissue and blood were compared. The independent validation cohort included under 20 hyperthyroidism patients plus 17 patients who later progressed from hyperthyroidism to ophthalmopathy. The roughly 91 discovery patients were randomly divided into training and test sets at a 7:3 ratio. To explore V-J signatures distinguishing ophthalmopathy from hyperthyroidism, a discovery set of roughly 98 patients (about 41 ophthalmopathy, over 55 stable hyperthyroidism) was enrolled. Following sampling, methimazole starting at 30 mg daily was administered to hyperthyroidism patients, and high-dose intravenous methylprednisolone was administered to ophthalmopathy patients. The study used TCR beta repertoire signatures to distinguish Graves' ophthalmopathy from Graves' hyperthyroidism and to predict progression to ophthalmopathy. In total, around 140 blood samples were TCR-sequenced: approximately 42 ophthalmopathy, 75 hyperthyroidism and some 17 hyperthyroidism-to-ophthalmopathy patients.

This clonotype was observed many times. Its antigen target is currently unknown. Base qualities are not recorded, but no much larger clone differs from it by a single base. TCR beta CDR3 regions were amplified from RNA transcripts for repertoire sequencing. The first round was an RT-PCR using HTBI primers with the Qiagen OneStep RT-PCR kit, and this first round was followed by a second-round multiplex PCR, then size selection and purification. Libraries were sequenced paired-end with 100 bp reads on an Illumina HiSeq2000. As for the original processing: Reads were processed with SOAPnuke, discarding reads with adapters, uncalled bases, mean Phred below 15, or no exact constant-primer or identifier match. COPE v1.2.5 was used to merge the high-quality paired reads. Unique nucleotide sequences were defined as clonotypes and aligned to IMGT TRB V, D and J references using MiTCR v1.1. The analysis was limited to V-J combinations with a frequency above 0.0001, which together covered 99% to 99.2% of the repertoires. For each V-J combination, a TCR clonal expansion and chaos score was defined as the ratio of F50 clonal expansion to chaos observed in the TCRdist matrix. Features were reduced by Welch's t-statistics and random forest to over 10 V-J combinations, which fed a naive Bayes classifier. Thyroid-blood repertoire similarity was quantified with the Morisita-Horn index. In-frame beta chains were kept once TCRdb had trimmed the public reads at Q25 with fastp and called clones with MiXCR. Identical CDR3 protein sequences are pooled into one entry, listed with their most common genes and DNA. For this entry, the V and J calls and clone size follow TCRdb and not the study's own pipeline. In all, the sample holds approximately 460,000 distinct CDR3 sequences, and 13% to 15% of those were seen once. The ten largest account for over 7.5% of the sample.

Ophthalmopathy patients were characterized by moderately to severely active disease, a Clinical Activity Score of at least 3, a NOSPECS grade of at least 4, and a disease duration under 3 months. Patients with other autoimmune diseases, uncontrolled infections, pregnancy or lactation were excluded. Diagnosis relied on clinical symptoms, serum thyroxine, TRAb, thyroid ultrasound and orbital computed tomography. Ficoll-Paque density gradient centrifugation was used to isolate PBMCs from approximately 10 ml of fresh peripheral blood. Trizol reagent was used to extract the total RNA, and its quality was then checked on an Agilent 2100 Bioanalyzer. Overall results and qualifications from the work: Sample size was not statistically predetermined, and group allocation was not concealed from the investigators. In cross-validation, the 13-signature model distinguished ophthalmopathy from stable hyperthyroidism with 87.88% sensitivity and around 84% specificity, while in the test set the corresponding values were 80% and 75%. In validation, the model predicted ophthalmopathy progression with more than 55% sensitivity and 72% to 80% specificity; roughly 11 predicted patients were CT-confirmed with GO in a median of approximately six months. Most expanded thyroid clonotypes with a frequency above 0.001 also appeared in blood, which suggests that blood repertoires may reflect the immune response in the thyroid.

The sequence was obtained from a woman aged 25 to 39 with Graves' ophthalmopathy. Donor details come from another sample of the same person, matched by shared clones. The source material was blood.

The nucleotides are TGTGCCAGCACTGGGACATCTCATGGCTACACCTTC. It translates to CASTGTSHGYTF. The V and J segments used are TRBV25-1 and TRBJ1-2; TRBD1 is possibly the D segment (6 matching bases). Spanning cysteine to phenylalanine, the CDR3 consists of 12 amino acids. The DNA shown is the 36-base CDR3, in frame from base 1. Cut back by 7 bases and 6 bases, the V and J ends lie 12 bases apart. The germline V gene gives CDR1 as MGHDK and CDR2 as SYGVNS.